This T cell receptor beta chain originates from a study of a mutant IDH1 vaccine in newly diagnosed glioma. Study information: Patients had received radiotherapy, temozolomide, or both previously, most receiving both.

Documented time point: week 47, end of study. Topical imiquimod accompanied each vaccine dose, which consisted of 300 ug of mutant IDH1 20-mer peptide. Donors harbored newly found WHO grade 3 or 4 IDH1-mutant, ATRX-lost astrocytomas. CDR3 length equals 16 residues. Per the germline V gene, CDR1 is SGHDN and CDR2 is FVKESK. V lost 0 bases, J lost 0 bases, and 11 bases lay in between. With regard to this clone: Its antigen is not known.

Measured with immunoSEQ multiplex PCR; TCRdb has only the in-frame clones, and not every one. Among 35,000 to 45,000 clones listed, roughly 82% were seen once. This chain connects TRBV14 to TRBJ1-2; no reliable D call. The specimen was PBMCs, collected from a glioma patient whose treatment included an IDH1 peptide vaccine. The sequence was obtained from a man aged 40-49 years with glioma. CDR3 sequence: CASSQDLDGANYGYTF. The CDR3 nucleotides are TGTGCCAGCAGCCAAGATCTAGACGGAGCTAACTATGGCTACACCTTC.